This TCR beta chain came from a study of somatic mutations in cytotoxic T cells in rheumatoid arthritis. Concerning this clone itself: The antigen is not known.

Study-wide points: For about an eighth of the roughly 60 patients, a single CD8+ clone accounted for more than 20% of CD8+ cells.

Positive magnetic bead selection isolated CD4+ and CD8+ cells, and flow cytometry checked purity. The CDR3 runs 14 residues. Germline V gene lookup returns CDR1 SGDLS and CDR2 YYNGEE. The ends were cut back, 4 bases at V and 3 bases at J, with 11 bases in the middle. Produced via immunoSEQ multiplex PCR; TCRdb's table is partial and in-frame only. The repertoire holds under 4,000 clones, with around 82% as singletons. The origin of this receptor is a woman aged 50 to 60 with rheumatoid arthritis. Sequenced: CD8+ T cells sorted from blood. The chain has TRBV9 and TRBJ2-1, with D perhaps TRBD2 (6 bases). CDR3 in DNA: TGTGCCAGCAGCCCCTGGCGGGACTACAATGAGCAGTTCTTC. This translates into CASSPWRDYNEQFF.